The 25 T cell receptor beta chains given below trace back to one sample, sequenced in a study of blood T cell repertoires in COVID-19. The protocol was immunoSEQ multiplex PCR, while the TCRdb copy is restricted to in-frame clones and leaves out a portion. The sample shows 70,000 or so clones, approximately 78% of them seen only once. Specimen: peripheral blood. The source of these receptors is a human donor in a cohort sampled during active COVID-19.

This clone came up a few times. The rearrangement links TRBV19 to TRBJ2-7; D is perhaps TRBD2 (5 bases). Germline CDR1 reads LNHDA; CDR2 reads SQIVND (reference sequence). This CDR3 contains 14 residues. The V and J ends lost 3 bases and 0 bases respectively, with 9 bases between them. The CDR3 nucleotides are TGTGCCAGTAGTATCGGACTGAGCTCCTACGAGCAGTACTTC. Its protein product is CASSIGLSSYEQYF.

The chain links TRBV6-5 to TRBJ2-7; 9 nucleotides align to TRBD1. The germline V gene encodes CDR1 MNHEY and CDR2 SVGAGI. Trimming cost V 5 bases and J 2 bases; bases outside gene matches: 7. CDR3 length: 15 amino acids. CDR3 DNA sequence: TGTGCCAGCAGTATCAGGACAGGGGAAGCCTACGAGCAGTACTTC. It codes for CASSIRTGEAYEQYF.

The rearrangement uses TRBV28 and TRBJ1-5; D call uncertain. This CDR3 spans 16 amino acids. Germline V CDR1 and CDR2: MDHEN, SYDVKM. V lost 5 bases and J 6 bases, leaving 20 bases between the germline ends. The CDR3 coding sequence is TGTGCCAGCAGTCCAGGTCGGATCCGGCAGGTTCAGCCCCAGCATTTT. Its translation is CASSPGRIRQVQPQHF. The complete variable domain, with remaining parts taken from reference TRBV28 and TRBJ1-5, reads DVKVTQSSRYLVKRTGEKVFLECVQDMDHENMFWYRQDPGLGLRLIYFSYDVKMKEKGDIPEGYSVSREKKERFSLILESASTNQTSMYLCASSPGRIRQVQPQHFGDGTRLSIL.

The rearrangement uses TRBV25-1 and TRBJ1-1, with 9 bases matching TRBD1. The CDR3 consists of 16 residues. J lost 5 bases, V lost 7 bases, and 14 bases had no gene match. From germline, CDR1 is MGHDK and CDR2 SYGVNS. CDR3 residues: CASTPIDRGASTEAFF. CDR3 coding DNA: TGTGCCAGCACCCCAATCGACAGGGGGGCGAGTACTGAAGCTTTCTTT.

In its sample, this clone was seen once. The J gene is TRBJ2-2, the V gene TRBV25-1; 8 bases agree with TRBD1. Trimming cost V 3 bases and J 4 bases; bases outside gene matches: 7. The CDR3 runs to 16 residues. The germline V gene encodes CDR1 MGHDK and CDR2 SYGVNS. The DNA of the CDR3 is TGTGCCAGCAGTGATCCCGGACAGGGACGCACCGGGGAGCTGTTTTTT. Translation gives CASSDPGQGRTGELFF. The entire variable domain, with the rest obtained from reference TRBV25-1 and TRBJ2-2, is as follows: EADIYQTPRYLVIGTGKKITLECSQTMGHDKMYWYQQDPGMELHLIHYSYGVNSTEKGDLSSESTVSRIRTEHFPLTLESARPSHTSQYLCASSDPGQGRTGELFFGEGSRLTVL.

V usage is TRBV28 and J usage is TRBJ1-4, with D perhaps matching TRBD1 (5 bases). Germline CDR1 and CDR2: MDHEN and SYDVKM. Trimming removed 3 bases at V and 11 bases at J, with 13 bases between. The CDR3 is 13 residues long. CDR3 nucleotide sequence: TGTGCCAGCAGTTTGGGGCCTAGACAGAAACTGTTTTTT. This gives the protein CASSLGPRQKLFF.

V usage is TRBV11-2 and J usage is TRBJ1-1; no clear D. With 3 bases removed from V and 1 base from J, the gap between germline ends came to 3 bases. CDR1 SGHAT and CDR2 FQNNGV come from the germline V gene. CDR3 size: 12 residues. CDR3 nucleotides: TGTGCCAGCAGCTTCGGGAACACTGAAGCTTTCTTT. This sequence encodes CASSFGNTEAFF.

J is TRBJ1-4 and V is TRBV28, with 10 bases identical to TRBD1. The CDR3 is made up of 23 amino acids. Germline V gives CDR1 MDHEN, CDR2 SYDVKM. The V and J ends lost 4 bases and 7 bases, in that order; junction bases with no gene match: 30. The CDR3 is CASSYNLGQGFGALDLRGEKLFF. The CDR3, as DNA: TGTGCCAGCAGTTACAACCTGGGACAGGGGTTTGGTGCCCTCGATCTCCGGGGTGAAAAACTGTTTTTT.

The chain employs TRBV6-6 and TRBJ2-7; 10 bases fit TRBD2. Germline V gene sequence: CDR1 MNHNY, CDR2 SVGAGI (reference sequence). The ends lost 6 bases at V and 3 bases at J; junction bases unmatched: 5. CDR3 length: 14 residues. CDR3 coding DNA: TGTGCCAGCAGCCGGGGACTAGCGAGCTACGAGCAGTACTTC. It yields the protein CASSRGLASYEQYF.

The V call is TRBV5-5, the J call TRBJ1-6; no clear D. CDR3 size: 15 residues. V lost 4 bases and J lost 2, with 10 bases in between. The germline gives CDR1 SGHKS, CDR2 YYEKEE (reference sequence). In nucleotides, the CDR3 is TGTGCCAGCAGCCGCACACTAGCCTATAATTCACCCCTCCACTTT. The encoded protein is CASSRTLAYNSPLHF.

V usage is TRBV7-2 and J usage is TRBJ1-1; tentative D call: TRBD1 (6 bases). This CDR3 is 15 amino acids long. Germline CDR1 and CDR2: SGHTA and FQGNSA. Trimming shortened V by 1 base and J by 0 bases, and 9 bases separated the two germline ends. CDR3 protein: CASSLEGDMNTEAFF. DNA of the CDR3: TGTGCCAGCAGCTTAGAAGGGGACATGAACACTGAAGCTTTCTTT.

This rearrangement joins TRBV21-1 to TRBJ2-4; TRBD1, the table's D call, was not compared with the DNA. TRBV21-1 is classified as a pseudogene. There are 16 residues in the CDR3. The CDR3, as DNA: TGTGCCAGCAGCCGTCAGGGGGCGGAGGGCTATAACATTCAGTACTTC. Translating gives CASSRQGAEGYNIQYF.

The V and J genes are TRBV7-2 and TRBJ2-6; the D gene is possibly TRBD1 (6 bases). The CDR3 totals 17 residues. Trimming removed 5 bases from V and 0 bases from J, with 14 bases in between. Germline values: CDR1 SGHTA, CDR2 FQGNSA. Here the CDR3 DNA reads TGTGCCAGCAGCCGTACAGGGTCGAGCTCTGGGGCCAACGTCCTGACTTTC. Amino acid sequence: CASSRTGSSSGANVLTF.

The chain combines TRBV4-2 with TRBJ2-1; 11 nucleotides agree with TRBD2. The CDR3 extends over 17 amino acids. Trimming at V came to 2 bases and at J to 4 bases, leaving 7 bases not matched to a gene. CDR1 and CDR2 (germline): LGHNA, YNFKEQ. The CDR3 spells CASSQMWGLAEYNEQFF. CDR3 nucleotide sequence: TGTGCCAGCAGCCAAATGTGGGGACTAGCGGAATACAATGAGCAGTTCTTC.

The chain is built from TRBV7-9 and TRBJ2-1; a possible D gene is TRBD1 (6 bases). Trimming took off 4 bases at V and 2 bases at J, with 12 bases between the two ends. The CDR3 consists of 15 residues. Germline CDR1 is SEHNR and CDR2 is FQNEAQ (reference sequence). The DNA of the CDR3 is TGTGCCAGCAGCTCAAACAGGGACCCCTACAATGAGCAGTTCTTC. Translation: CASSSNRDPYNEQFF.

The genes are TRBV4-3 and TRBJ1-2, with 9 bases lining up with TRBD1. Germline V lookup: CDR1 LGHNA, CDR2 YSLEER. This CDR3 region has 17 residues. Trimming took 4 bases from V and 4 from J; bases not matched to a gene: 13. The CDR3 sequence: CASSPGTGPLSGYGYTF. Here the CDR3 DNA reads TGCGCCAGCAGCCCCGGGACAGGGCCCCTATCTGGCTATGGCTACACCTTC.

This clone showed up just once. The genes are TRBV27 and TRBJ1-5; 11 positions match TRBD1. Germline loops: CDR1 MNHEY, CDR2 SMNVEV (reference sequence). The CDR3 is 18 amino acids. Germline trimming cut 4 bases from V and 2 bases from J; bases unmatched to any gene: 10. CDR3 amino acids: CASSSPGQGGTGNQPQHF. The CDR3 DNA reads TGTGCCAGCAGTTCACCGGGACAGGGGGGTACTGGCAATCAGCCCCAGCATTTT.

This clone has only one observation. V and J are TRBV19 and TRBJ2-2, with TRBD2 matching 7 bases. The CDR3 contains 15 residues. CDR1 is LNHDA and CDR2 is SQIVND in the germline V gene (reference sequence). V lost 3 bases to trimming and J lost 5 bases; unmatched junction nucleotides: 6. CDR3 region: CASSIPGAGTGELFF. The CDR3 bases are TGTGCCAGTAGTATTCCGGGAGCGGGAACCGGGGAGCTGTTTTTT.

The chain employs TRBV5-5 and TRBJ2-7; 11 bases agree with TRBD2. The CDR3 contains 15 residues. Trimming at V came to 2 bases and at J to 3 bases, leaving 4 bases not matched to a gene. Germline V CDR1 and CDR2: SGHKS, YYEKEE (reference sequence). The CDR3 DNA is TGTGCCAGCAGCTTCACTAGCGGGAGATTCTACGAGCAGTACTTC. Translated: CASSFTSGRFYEQYF.

The rearrangement uses TRBV30 and TRBJ2-6; TRBD1 matches 7 bases. The CDR3 loop spans 14 amino acids. V shed 5 bases, J shed 2 bases, and the junction held 3 bases outside the gene matches. Germline CDR1 reads GTSNPN; CDR2 reads SVGIG (reference sequence). The CDR3 reads CAWGTAAGANVLTF. CDR3 in DNA: TGTGCCTGGGGGACAGCAGCTGGGGCCAACGTCCTGACTTTC. The whole variable domain, filled in from reference TRBV30 and TRBJ2-6, reads SQTIHQWPATLVQPVGSPLSLECTVEGTSNPNLYWYRQAAGRGLQLLFYSVGIGQISSEVPQNLSASRPQDRQFILSSKKLLLSDSGFYLCAWGTAAGANVLTFGAGSRLTVL.

The V gene is TRBV19, the J gene TRBJ2-7; 11 bases are shared with TRBD1. The germline CDR1 and CDR2 sequences are LNHDA and SQIVND (reference sequence). Germline trimming cut 3 bases from V and 2 bases from J; bases unmatched to any gene: 12. CDR3 length equals 18 residues. The CDR3 DNA follows: TGTGCCAGTAGTATCAGGGGACAGGGGGAGATGGGACCCTACGAGCAGTACTTC. It codes for CASSIRGQGEMGPYEQYF.

J is TRBJ2-7 and V is TRBV12-5; perhaps TRBD2 as D (6 bases). This CDR3 is 13 amino acids long. Trimming removed 7 bases from V and 1 base from J, with 11 bases in between. Germline CDR1 LGHNT, CDR2 FRNRAP. CDR3 DNA: TGTGCTAGTGCGCGTGGGGGGTCCTACGAGCAGTACTTC. This gives the protein CASARGGSYEQYF.

The chain combines TRBV9 with TRBJ1-4, with a possible D match to TRBD1 (6 bases). The germline gives CDR1 SGDLS, CDR2 YYNGEE. This CDR3 is 15 amino acids long. V dropped 0 bases and J dropped 7 bases, with 13 bases sitting between them. The CDR3 loop reads CASSVGTGSGEKLFF. In nucleotides, the CDR3 is TGTGCCAGCAGCGTAGGTACAGGGTCTGGTGAAAAACTGTTTTTT.

J is TRBJ2-7 and V is TRBV10-1, with 8 positions matching TRBD2. This CDR3 has 16 residues. Looked up from germline, CDR1 is WNHNN and CDR2 is SYGVQD (reference sequence). The V and J ends lost 3 bases and 3 bases, in that order; junction bases with no gene match: 10. The CDR3 DNA sequence: TGCGCCAGCAGTGATGGTTCGTCTAGCGGGTACTACGAGCAGTACTTC. As protein: CASSDGSSSGYYEQYF.

J is TRBJ2-6 and V is TRBV18; 8 positions agree with TRBD1. The CDR3 contains 17 residues. The V gene end was trimmed by 6 bases and the J gene end by 0 bases; junction bases not matched to a gene: 7. Germline V gives CDR1 KGHSH, CDR2 LQKENI. The CDR3 loop is CASSSGQVDSGANVLTF. DNA of the CDR3: TGTGCCAGCTCGTCGGGACAGGTCGACTCTGGGGCCAACGTCCTGACTTTC.